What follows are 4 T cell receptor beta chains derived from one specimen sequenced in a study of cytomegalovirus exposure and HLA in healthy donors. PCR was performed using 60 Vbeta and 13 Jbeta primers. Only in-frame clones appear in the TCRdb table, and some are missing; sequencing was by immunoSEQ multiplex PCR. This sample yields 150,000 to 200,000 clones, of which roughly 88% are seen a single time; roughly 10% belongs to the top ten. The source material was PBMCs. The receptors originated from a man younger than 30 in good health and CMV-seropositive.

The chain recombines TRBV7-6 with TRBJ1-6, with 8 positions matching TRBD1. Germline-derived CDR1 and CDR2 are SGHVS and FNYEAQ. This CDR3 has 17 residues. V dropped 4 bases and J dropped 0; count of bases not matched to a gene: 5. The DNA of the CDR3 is TGTGCCAGCAGCTCGTTCGGACAGGGCTCCTATAATTCACCCCTCCACTTT. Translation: CASSSFGQGSYNSPLHF.

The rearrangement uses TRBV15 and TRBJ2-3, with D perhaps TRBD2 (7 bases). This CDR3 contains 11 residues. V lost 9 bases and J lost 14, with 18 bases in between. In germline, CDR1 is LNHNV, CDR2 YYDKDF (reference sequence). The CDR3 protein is CATGEGGTRYF. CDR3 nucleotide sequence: TGTGCCACTGGGGAGGGGGGGACTCGGTATTTT.

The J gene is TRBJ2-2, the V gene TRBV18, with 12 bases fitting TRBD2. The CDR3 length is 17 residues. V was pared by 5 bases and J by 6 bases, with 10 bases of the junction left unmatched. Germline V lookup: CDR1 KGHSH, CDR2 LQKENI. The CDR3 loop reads CASSSPPASGGAGELFF. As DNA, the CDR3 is TGTGCCAGCTCATCTCCCCCCGCTAGCGGGGGGGCCGGGGAGCTGTTTTTT.

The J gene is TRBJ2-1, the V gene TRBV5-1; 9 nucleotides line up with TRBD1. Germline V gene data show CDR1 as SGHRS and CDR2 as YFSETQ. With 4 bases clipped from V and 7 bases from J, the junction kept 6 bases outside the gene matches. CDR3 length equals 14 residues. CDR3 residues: CASSTGTGSNEQFF. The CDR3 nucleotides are TGCGCCAGCAGCACCGGGACAGGGTCGAATGAGCAGTTCTTC.